This T cell receptor (beta chain) was captured in a study of blood T cells in healthy people across ages. Study in general: Researchers report that template switching captured about one barcoded beta molecule per two T cells.

CDR1 is PRHDT, CDR2 FYEKMQ, per germline (reference sequence). CDR3 size: 15 residues. V lost 2 bases, J lost 5 bases, and 13 bases lay in between. As concerns this clonotype: Its target is not known.

Sample-barcoded 5' priming and a J-beta primer mix drove a second PCR of 7 to 11 cycles. TCRdb ran MiXCR on the 5' RACE reads and lists one entry per CDR3 protein. Here the sample spans some 690,000 distinct CDR3 sequences, 22% being singletons. Study-wide points: No one knew whether donors had CMV, which possibly confounded expanded clonotype changes. More naive CD4+ cells and higher diversity marked long-lived donors relative to aged donors.

The clonotype comes from a man aged 65 to 85 in good health. Sequencing was performed on blood. The chain is built from TRBV13 and TRBJ2-1; a possible D gene is TRBD1 (6 bases). The CDR3 protein is CASSLSPGAHNEQFF. In DNA form, the CDR3 reads TGTGCCAGCAGCTTAAGCCCAGGGGCGCACAATGAGCAGTTCTTC.